One sample yielded the 3 T cell receptor beta chains listed below, sequenced in a study of cytomegalovirus exposure and HLA in healthy donors. A multiplex PCR was run with 60 Vbeta primers and 13 Jbeta primers. TCRdb keeps only in-frame clones here, not all; method: immunoSEQ multiplex PCR. The table shows some 150,000 clones, with roughly four fifths occurring only once. Specimen: PBMCs. The receptors were gathered from a male donor in good health and CMV-seronegative.

The chain has TRBV7-9 and TRBJ1-2, with 8 bases fitting TRBD1. The trim removed 3 bases at V and 8 bases at J, leaving 17 bases unmatched. CDR1 and CDR2 (germline): SEHNR, FQNEAQ (reference sequence). The CDR3 contains 17 residues. The CDR3 here is CASSLDGSRGQAEGYTF. The CDR3 DNA follows: TGTGCCAGCAGCTTGGATGGGAGCAGGGGGCAAGCTGAAGGCTACACCTTC.

This rearrangement joins TRBV20-1 to TRBJ1-1; D might be TRBD1 (5 bases). Germline V gene data show CDR1 as DFQATT and CDR2 as SNEGSKA (reference sequence). The CDR3 contains 10 residues. V lost 5 bases and J lost 11, with 12 bases in between. CDR3: CSAPKEGAFF. The CDR3 coding sequence is TGCAGTGCTCCCAAGGAGGGGGCTTTCTTT.

The CDR3 DNA reads as TGTGCCAGCTCACGACTCTTACTCGAGACTAGCACAGATACGCAGTATTTT. As protein: CASSRLLLETSTDTQYF. The chain joins TRBV18 to TRBJ2-3; D not resolved. Deletions cut 4 bases from V and 0 bases from J, with 17 bases between. The CDR3 contains 17 residues. Germline lookup yields CDR1 KGHSH and CDR2 LQKENI. The complete variable domain, with remaining parts taken from reference TRBV18 and TRBJ2-3, reads NAGVMQNPRHLVRRRGQEARLRCSPMKGHSHVYWYRQLPEEGLKFMVYLQKENIIDESGMPKERFSAEFPKEGPSILRIQQVVRGDSAAYFCASSRLLLETSTDTQYFGPGTRLTVL.